The T cell receptor beta chain described here comes from a study of response to subunit inactivated influenza vaccine. Germline V gene data show CDR1 as SGHAT and CDR2 as FQNNGV. The CDR3 length is 14 residues. V was clipped by 4 bases and J by 10 bases; unmatched bases: 5. General study results and limits: The authors offered the suggestion that each seasonal influenza vaccination recruits few new T cells.

This clonotype was observed at least ten times. No antigen is known for it. TCRdb used MiXCR to reprocess the RT-PCR reads, holding one entry per CDR3 protein. This table has about 800,000 distinct CDR3 sequences, 20% to 25% appearing once. The chain has TRBV11-2 and TRBJ1-6, with 9 bases lining up with TRBD1. The material sequenced was PBMCs from blood, taken around 5 days after vaccination. This clonotype originated in a man aged 45 to 65 who received an inactivated influenza vaccine. The CDR3 reads CASSSTGGGSPLHF. CDR3 in DNA: TGTGCCAGCAGCTCGACAGGGGGGGGATCACCCCTCCACTTT.